What follows are 21 T cell receptor beta chains derived from one specimen sequenced in a study of OX40 agonist ivuxolimab in advanced cancers. Libraries came from the immunoSEQ multiplex PCR assay. The table was pulled from immuneACCESS by TCRdb, which kept in-frame rearrangements only. Such tables lose some clones; where checked, under half of the loss comes from unresolved V genes, and the rest has no known cause. The sample table records almost 50,000 clones; 80% to 85% of these occur just once. 6% to 7.5% of the sample is taken by the ten largest. The sample was CD4+ or CD8+ T cells sorted from blood, taken in a trial of the OX40 agonist ivuxolimab. The receptor set was obtained from an adult with an advanced solid tumor such as melanoma, head and neck, liver or kidney cancer.

The table lists this clone with a few counts. V gene TRBV11-2 combines with J gene TRBJ2-5; TRBD2 is a possible D gene (6 bases). The CDR3 spans 13 residues. V shed 3 bases and J shed 2 bases, with 7 bases lying between them. Germline CDR1 and CDR2: SGHAT and FQNNGV. The CDR3 sequence is CASSFGGQETQYF. For the CDR3, the DNA is TGTGCCAGCAGCTTTGGGGGGCAAGAGACCCAGTACTTC.

This clone was seen only a few times. The chain couples TRBV28 to TRBJ1-1; D is uncertain. Trimming left V 7 bases short and J 3 bases short, with 15 bases between. Germline V gene lookup returns CDR1 MDHEN and CDR2 SYDVKM. This CDR3 spans 14 amino acids. The CDR3 protein is CASTPFAGYTEAFF. The CDR3 DNA follows: TGTGCCAGCACCCCTTTCGCGGGGTACACTGAAGCTTTCTTT.

The rearrangement joins TRBV7-9 to TRBJ2-2; D tentatively reads TRBD1 or TRBD2 (5 bases each). The CDR3 extends over 14 amino acids. Trimming removed 4 bases at V and 5 bases at J, with 11 bases between. Per the germline V gene, CDR1 is SEHNR and CDR2 is FQNEAQ (reference sequence). The CDR3, as DNA: TGTGCCAGCAGCTCAGGCGAGGGGACCGGGGAGCTGTTTTTT. It translates to CASSSGEGTGELFF.

The chain uses TRBV28 and TRBJ1-3; possibly TRBD1 for D (6 bases). Germline CDR1 reads MDHEN; CDR2 reads SYDVKM. The ends were cut back, 6 bases at V and 0 bases at J, with 12 bases in the middle. CDR3 length equals 15 residues. The CDR3: CASRMTGLSGNTIYF. The CDR3 DNA follows: TGTGCCAGCAGGATGACAGGCCTCTCTGGAAACACCATATATTTT.

The table lists this clone with a few counts. The chain is built from TRBV6-1 and TRBJ2-1; D is possibly TRBD2 (6 bases). The CDR3 sequence is 15 residues long. The V end was cut by 1 base, the J end by 4 bases, with 11 bases between. Germline V lookup: CDR1 MNHNS, CDR2 SASEGT. As DNA, the CDR3 is TGTGCCAGCAGTGAAGGCGGGACTTCTTACAATGAGCAGTTCTTC. It specifies CASSEGGTSYNEQFF.

The chain couples TRBV9 to TRBJ1-1, with a possible D match to TRBD1 (6 bases). Germline CDR1 reads SGDLS; CDR2 reads YYNGEE. CDR3 length: 15 residues. V lost 2 bases, J lost 1 base, and 12 bases lay in between. CDR3 sequence: CASSVFDRPNTEAFF. The CDR3 nucleotides read TGTGCCAGCAGCGTTTTCGACAGGCCGAACACTGAAGCTTTCTTT.

This clone was recorded only once. This rearrangement joins TRBV7-8 to TRBJ2-7; 7 bases map to TRBD1. The CDR3 is 16 amino acids. The V gene's germline CDR1 is SGHVS and CDR2 FQNEAQ. V shed 7 bases, J shed 4 bases, and the junction held 16 bases outside the gene matches. For the CDR3, the DNA is TGTGCCAGCATCCGAACAGGGGTCCTTACTGGATACGAGCAGTACTTC. Translating it yields CASIRTGVLTGYEQYF. Looking up the rest from reference TRBV7-8 and TRBJ2-7 gives the full variable domain: GAGVSQSPRYKVAKRGQDVALRCDPISGHVSLFWYQQALGQGPEFLTYFQNEAQLDKSGLPSDRFFAERPEGSVSTLKIQRTQQEDSAVYLCASIRTGVLTGYEQYFGPGTRLTVT.

The V call is TRBV18, the J call TRBJ1-1; 8 nucleotides align to TRBD1. The CDR3 runs to 15 residues. Germline CDR1 is KGHSH and CDR2 is LQKENI. The J segment lost 0 bases and the V segment lost 8 bases, leaving 8 bases of the junction unmatched. The DNA of the CDR3 is TGTGCCAGCACTACCGGACAGGGCTTGAACACTGAAGCTTTCTTT. As protein: CASTTGQGLNTEAFF.

The chain links TRBV19 to TRBJ2-7; tentatively, D is TRBD2 (5 bases). The CDR3 is made up of 15 amino acids. CDR1 is LNHDA, CDR2 SQIVND, per germline (reference sequence). With 3 bases removed from V and 1 base from J, the gap between germline ends came to 13 bases. Here the CDR3 reads CASSMTSGLSYEQYF. CDR3 DNA: TGTGCCAGTAGTATGACCAGCGGACTTTCCTACGAGCAGTACTTC.

In its sample, this clone was seen once. CDR3 protein: CASSDGRVTGELFF. For the CDR3, the DNA is TGTGCCAGCAGTGACGGGAGGGTCACCGGGGAGCTGTTTTTT. This chain links TRBV2 with TRBJ2-2, with TRBD2 matching 8 bases. Germline assignment: CDR1 SNHLY and CDR2 FYNNEI. The trim removed 3 bases at V and 4 bases at J, leaving 1 base unmatched. The CDR3 is 14 amino acids.

The chain combines TRBV11-2 with TRBJ2-2; D gene unclear. Germline values: CDR1 SGHAT, CDR2 FQNNGV. With 2 bases removed from V and 7 bases from J, the gap between germline ends came to 8 bases. This CDR3 is built from 13 residues. The CDR3 here is CASSLMYGGELFF. Written as DNA, the CDR3 is TGTGCCAGCAGCTTAATGTACGGCGGGGAGCTGTTTTTT.

The chain has TRBV5-6 and TRBJ2-1; TRBD1 is a possible D gene (6 bases). Looked up from germline, CDR1 is SGHDT and CDR2 is YYEEEE. The CDR3 runs to 15 residues. With 0 bases removed from V and 2 bases from J, the gap between germline ends came to 9 bases. CDR3 sequence reads: CASSLGGGAYNEQFF. The CDR3 coding sequence is TGTGCCAGCAGCTTGGGTGGGGGCGCCTACAATGAGCAGTTCTTC.

V usage is TRBV28 and J usage is TRBJ2-1; no definite D call. V lost 5 bases and J 8 bases, leaving 13 bases between the germline ends. This CDR3 has 13 amino acids. The germline CDR1 and CDR2 sequences are MDHEN and SYDVKM. CDR3 protein: CASSPSPIDEQFF. The CDR3, as DNA: TGTGCCAGCAGTCCCTCCCCTATCGATGAGCAGTTCTTC.

The V and J genes are TRBV28 and TRBJ1-5; 7 bases are shared with TRBD1. Germline trimming cut 5 bases from V and 4 bases from J; bases unmatched to any gene: 5. The CDR3 sequence is 14 residues long. Per germline, CDR1 MDHEN and CDR2 SYDVKM. CDR3 sequence (DNA): TGTGCCAGCAGTCTAAGGACAGGAAATCAGCCCCAGCATTTT. It yields the protein CASSLRTGNQPQHF.

V is TRBV11-3 and J is TRBJ2-3; 11 bases are a match to TRBD1. V shed 5 bases and J 5 bases; nucleotides not matched to a gene: 9. The germline V gene encodes CDR1 SGHNT and CDR2 YENEEA. This CDR3 has 16 amino acids. This chain's CDR3 is CASSARTGGVKDTQYF. CDR3 bases: TGTGCCAGCAGCGCCCGGACAGGGGGCGTAAAAGATACGCAGTATTTT. The full variable domain, its missing parts supplied by reference TRBV11-3 and TRBJ2-3, is EAGVVQSPRYKIIEKKQPVAFWCNPISGHNTLYWYLQNLGQGPELLIRYENEEAVDDSQLPKDRFSAERLKGVDSTLKIQPAELGDSAVYLCASSARTGGVKDTQYFGPGTRLTVL.

The gene calls are TRBV5-8 and TRBJ2-7, with TRBD2 as a possible D gene (5 bases). V dropped 1 base and J dropped 5 bases, with 19 bases sitting between them. Germline CDR1 and CDR2: SGHTS and YDEGEE. The CDR3 is 16 residues long. For the CDR3, the DNA is TGTGCCAGCAGCTTGTTGGTCCGGCCGTCCGGGAACGAGCAGTACTTC. Protein: CASSLLVRPSGNEQYF.

V and J are TRBV6-5 and TRBJ1-1; the D gene is possibly TRBD1 (5 bases). The CDR3 extends over 14 amino acids. CDR1 is MNHEY and CDR2 is SVGAGI in the germline V gene. V lost 3 bases to trimming and J lost 2 bases, with 10 bases between them. The CDR3 sequence is CASSYGGGNTEAFF. DNA of the CDR3: TGTGCCAGCAGTTATGGGGGGGGAAACACTGAAGCTTTCTTT.

The chain links TRBV29-1 to TRBJ2-1, with 8 bases lining up with TRBD1. The length of the CDR3 is 11 residues. Looked up from germline, CDR1 is SQVTM and CDR2 is ANQGSEA. The ends lost 5 bases at V and 7 bases at J; junction bases unmatched: 1. The CDR3 sequence: CSVWTGNEQFF. CDR3 DNA: TGCAGCGTTTGGACAGGGAATGAGCAGTTCTTC.

The rearrangement joins TRBV4-3 to TRBJ2-2; TRBD2 aligns across 8 bases. The CDR3 spans 13 residues. With V trimmed by 8 bases and J by 3 bases, 2 bases remained unmatched. The germline V gene has CDR1 LGHNA and CDR2 YSLEER. CDR3 sequence reads: CASGLAYTGELFF. CDR3 coding DNA: TGCGCCAGCGGACTAGCCTACACCGGGGAGCTGTTTTTT.

This chain uses TRBV27 with TRBJ1-5; 9 bases map to TRBD1. Trimming took 8 bases from V and 6 from J; bases not matched to a gene: 8. Germline-derived CDR1 and CDR2 are MNHEY and SMNVEV (reference sequence). The CDR3 sequence is 14 residues long. The CDR3 bases are TGTGCCAGCGGGCCACAGGGGGCAATTCAGCCCCAGCATTTT. This translates into CASGPQGAIQPQHF.

The chain joins TRBV28 to TRBJ1-2; D is unresolved. Deletions cut 3 bases from V and 3 bases from J, with 11 bases between. Germline V gene sequence: CDR1 MDHEN, CDR2 SYDVKM. The CDR3 loop spans 14 amino acids. The CDR3 nucleotides read TGTGCCAGCAGTTTTACAGCAGCTGACTATGGCTACACCTTC. As protein: CASSFTAADYGYTF.